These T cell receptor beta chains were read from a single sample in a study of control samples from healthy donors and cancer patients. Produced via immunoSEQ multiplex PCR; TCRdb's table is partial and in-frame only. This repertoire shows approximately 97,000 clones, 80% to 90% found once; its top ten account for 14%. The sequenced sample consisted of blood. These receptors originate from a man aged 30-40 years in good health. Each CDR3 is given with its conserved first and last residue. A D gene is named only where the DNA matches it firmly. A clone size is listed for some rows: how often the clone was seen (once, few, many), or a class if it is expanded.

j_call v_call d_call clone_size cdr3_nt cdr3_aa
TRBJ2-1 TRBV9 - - TGTGCCAGCAGCGTAGTGACCGGAGGGAGCTCCTACAATGAGCAGTTCTTC CASSVVTGGSSYNEQFF
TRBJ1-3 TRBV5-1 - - TGCGCCAGCAGCTTGGCGTCCTCTGGAAACACCATATATTTT CASSLASSGNTIYF
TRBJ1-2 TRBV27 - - TGTGCCAGCAGTACGGGGGGGCTGGGCGGCTACACCTTC CASSTGGLGGYTF
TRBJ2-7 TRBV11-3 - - TGTGCCAGCAGCTTATACGGGACCTACGAGCAGTACTTC CASSLYGTYEQYF
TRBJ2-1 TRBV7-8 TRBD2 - TGTGCCAGCAGCCCGACTAGCGGGAACTACAATGAGCAGTTCTTC CASSPTSGNYNEQFF
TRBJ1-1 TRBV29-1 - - TGCAGCGTTTCCGATTTGAACACTGAAGCTTTCTTT CSVSDLNTEAFF
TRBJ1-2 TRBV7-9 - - TGTGCCAGCAGCTTAGCTAAGGGTTCTGGTGGCTACACCTTC CASSLAKGSGGYTF
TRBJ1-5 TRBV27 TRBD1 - TGTGCCAGCAGTCTCCGTCCCGGGACAGTGTCCGATCAGCCCCAGCATTTT CASSLRPGTVSDQPQHF
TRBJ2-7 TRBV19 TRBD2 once TGTGCCAGTTCCCCCACCGGGGGGAACTACGAGCAGTACTTC CASSPTGGNYEQYF
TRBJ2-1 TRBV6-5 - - TGTGCCAGCAGGCGGGACCCCCGAGACAATGAGCAGTTCTTC CASRRDPRDNEQFF
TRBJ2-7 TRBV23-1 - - TGCGCCAGCAGTCCGACTTTAGCGGCACCCTACGAGCAGTACTTC CASSPTLAAPYEQYF
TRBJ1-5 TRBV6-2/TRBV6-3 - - TGTGCCAGCAGTTACTCGGGCCCCAATAGCAATCAGCCCCAGCATTTT CASSYSGPNSNQPQHF
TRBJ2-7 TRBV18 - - TGTGCCAGCTCGTCGGACGGCTACGAGCAGTACTTC CASSSDGYEQYF
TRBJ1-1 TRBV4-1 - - TGCGCCAGCAGCCCGCGAACAGGCATGAACACTGAAGCTTTCTTT CASSPRTGMNTEAFF